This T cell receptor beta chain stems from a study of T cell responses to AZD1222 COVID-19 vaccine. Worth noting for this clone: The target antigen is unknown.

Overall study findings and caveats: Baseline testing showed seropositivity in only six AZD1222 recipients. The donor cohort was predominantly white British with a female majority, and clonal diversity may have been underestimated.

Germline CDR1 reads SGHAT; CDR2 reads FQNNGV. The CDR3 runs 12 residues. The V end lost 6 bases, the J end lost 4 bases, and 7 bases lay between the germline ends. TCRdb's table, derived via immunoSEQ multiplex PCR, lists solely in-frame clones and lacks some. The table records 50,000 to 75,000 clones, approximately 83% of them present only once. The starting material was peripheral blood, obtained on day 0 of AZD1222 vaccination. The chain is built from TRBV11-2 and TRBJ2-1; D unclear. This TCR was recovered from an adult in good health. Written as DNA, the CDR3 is TGTGCCAGCAGAGACGAGTACAATGAGCAGTTCTTC. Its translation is CASRDEYNEQFF. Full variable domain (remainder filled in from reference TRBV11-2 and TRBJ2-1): EAGVAQSPRYKIIEKRQSVAFWCNPISGHATLYWYQQILGQGPKLLIQFQNNGVVDDSQLPKDRFSAERLKGVDSTLKIQPAKLEDSAVYLCASRDEYNEQFFGPGTRLTVL.